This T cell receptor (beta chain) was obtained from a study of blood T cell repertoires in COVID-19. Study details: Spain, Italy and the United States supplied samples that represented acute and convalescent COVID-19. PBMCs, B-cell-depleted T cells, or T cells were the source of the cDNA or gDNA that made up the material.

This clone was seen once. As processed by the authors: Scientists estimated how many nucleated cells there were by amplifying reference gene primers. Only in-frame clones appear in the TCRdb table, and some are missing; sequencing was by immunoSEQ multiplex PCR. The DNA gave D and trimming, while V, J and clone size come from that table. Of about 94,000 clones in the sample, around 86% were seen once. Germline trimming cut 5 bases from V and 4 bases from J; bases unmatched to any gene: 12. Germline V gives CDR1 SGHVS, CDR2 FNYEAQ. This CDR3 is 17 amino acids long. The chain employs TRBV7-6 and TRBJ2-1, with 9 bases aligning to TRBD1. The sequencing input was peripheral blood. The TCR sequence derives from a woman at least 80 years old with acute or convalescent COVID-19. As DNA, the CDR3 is TGTGCCAGCAGCCCGGGACAGGGAATTATACGATACAATGAGCAGTTCTTC. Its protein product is CASSPGQGIIRYNEQFF.